Reported below is one T cell receptor (beta chain). Its cognate antigen is unknown. In the original processing: There were no quality scores in the junction-only immunoSEQ sequences, so filtering differed. The method was immunoSEQ multiplex PCR; TCRdb's version includes in-frame clones alone and lacks a portion of them. The V and J calls and clone size were taken over from that table, and D and trimming were inferred from the DNA. The data show over 2 million clones, roughly 90% seen once. These data originate in a study of shared clonotypes between healthy human individuals. Findings of the study overall: Large depth notwithstanding, sorted-subset sequencing proved incomplete by rarefaction.

Sequencing input: naive CD4+ T cells from PBMCs. The subset is: CD45RA+ positively selected. This receptor was obtained from a man between 18 and 35 years old in good health. Some clones in this sample may be carry-over from other donors' samples.

CDR3 sequence: CASSVVGFREQFF. CDR3 nucleotide sequence: TGTGCCAGCAGCGTAGTGGGTTTTCGGGAGCAGTTCTTC. The chain recombines TRBV9 with TRBJ2-1; D unclear. Trimming took off 0 bases at V and 10 bases at J, with 11 bases between the two ends. The CDR3 length is 13 residues. Per the germline V gene, CDR1 is SGDLS and CDR2 is YYNGEE. Complete variable domain (other parts from reference TRBV9 and TRBJ2-1): DSGVTQTPKHLITATGQRVTLRCSPRSGDLSVYWYQQSLDQGLQFLIQYYNGEERAKGNILERFSAQQFPDLHSELNLSSLELGDSALYFCASSVVGFREQFFGPGTRLTVL.